This T cell receptor beta chain was observed in a study of T cells in Graves' hyperthyroidism and ophthalmopathy. RNA transcripts were the template for amplifying TCR beta CDR3 regions. TCR CDR3 regions were first amplified by RT-PCR with HTBI primers. In TCRdb, the multiplex PCR reads were re-called with MiXCR into one record per CDR3 protein. The repertoire holds hundreds of thousands of distinct CDR3 sequences, 13% to 15% seen once, with approximately 15% in the top ten. An absence of ophthalmopathy progression within 18 months meant stable Graves' hyperthyroidism. Subjects aged 18 to 65 presented with newly diagnosed hyperthyroidism of less than 2 months' duration. Diagnosis rested on symptoms, serum thyroxine and TRAb, thyroid ultrasound, and orbital computed tomography. Germline-derived CDR1 and CDR2 are MDHEN and SYDVKM. V lost 2 bases to trimming and J lost 4 bases, with 12 bases between them. The CDR3 sequence is 15 residues long.

This clonotype came up many times. Its antigen is not known. General study results and limits: Most thyroid clonotypes expanded above 0.001 were also detected in blood.

The receptor's source is a woman between 40 and 55 years old with Graves' hyperthyroidism. The sample taken for sequencing was blood. The genes are TRBV28 and TRBJ2-1; D remains unclear. The CDR3 sequence is CASSLKGNLYNEQFF. CDR3 coding DNA: TGTGCCAGCAGTTTAAAAGGGAACCTTTACAATGAGCAGTTCTTC.